This T cell receptor (beta chain) is from a study of post-analysis software for immune sequencing data. The study, taken as a whole, reports: Controls showed lower frequencies than patients for several TRBV segments, and TRBV5-6, TRBV5-1 and TRBV20-1 were among these.

Incorporated into the TCR beta cDNA libraries were unique molecular identifiers, which served to reduce PCR and sequencing biases. TCRdb passed the PCR reads through MiXCR, listing each CDR3 protein once. This table has 150,000 to 200,000 distinct CDR3 sequences, over 25% appearing once. With respect to this clonotype: Its antigen is unknown.

Germline assignment: CDR1 SQVTM and CDR2 ANQGSEA. V lost 7 bases to trimming and J lost 4 bases, with 23 bases between them. The CDR3 spans 15 residues. This sequence joins TRBV29-1 and TRBJ2-7, with unresolved D. The specimen sequenced was blood. This TCR was sampled from a girl under 18 with multiple sclerosis. The CDR3 is CSADGFGTVPYEQYF. The CDR3 DNA follows: TGCAGCGCTGACGGTTTCGGCACGGTCCCGTACGAGCAGTACTTC.